This is a list of T cell receptor beta chains from one sample in a study of siplizumab effects on memory and regulatory T cells. Data came from immunoSEQ multiplex PCR; TCRdb stores just in-frame clones and leaves some out. The sample consists of about 100,000 clones, nearly 95% of them appearing once. Sequencing was done on a sample of Tregs sorted from blood. The source is a human donor in good health. Each CDR3 is given without its conserved first and last residue. Fields, in order: V gene, J gene, CDR3 protein.

V: TRBV7-9; J: TRBJ2-3; CDR3: ASSLAGPDTQY
V: TRBV27; J: TRBJ2-3; CDR3: ASRLAGGPGTQY
V: TRBV7-6; J: TRBJ2-2; CDR3: ASSFSGTGSGGELF
V: TRBV10-3; J: TRBJ2-7; CDR3: ATTGQPYEQY
V: TRBV29-1; J: TRBJ1-2; CDR3: SVLGAGYYGYT
V: TRBV6-1; J: TRBJ1-4; CDR3: ASSQVHEKLF
V: TRBV9; J: TRBJ2-1; CDR3: ASSVGTSGTYNEQF
V: TRBV18; J: TRBJ1-2; CDR3: ASSLRTGTDNNYGYT
V: TRBV30; J: TRBJ2-5; CDR3: AWSVPLFNQY
V: TRBV4-1; J: TRBJ2-5; CDR3: ASSRLPRETQY
V: TRBV29-1; J: TRBJ1-2; CDR3: SVTDRGNYGYT
V: TRBV5-1; J: TRBJ2-1; CDR3: ASSLALAGPNEQF
V: TRBV7-9; J: TRBJ2-5; CDR3: ASSLALLTREDQGETQY
V: TRBV5-4; J: TRBJ2-2; CDR3: ASSYLDRGDTGELF
V: TRBV2; J: TRBJ2-7; CDR3: ASNYGTPSYEQY
V: TRBV6-6; J: TRBJ2-7; CDR3: ASSTRGNSYEQY
V: TRBV9; J: TRBJ2-1; CDR3: ASSGLAGGRADNEQF
V: TRBV5-4; J: TRBJ1-2; CDR3: ASSLLTGGEGYT
V: TRBV6-4; J: TRBJ1-1; CDR3: ASRATGRGEAF
V: TRBV14; J: TRBJ1-2; CDR3: ASSPRTVPNYGYT
V: TRBV9; J: TRBJ1-3; CDR3: ASSPGHREGNTIY
V: TRBV5-1; J: TRBJ1-1; CDR3: ASRSRATEAF
V: TRBV27; J: TRBJ1-1; CDR3: ASSLSNRVGTEAF
V: TRBV18; J: TRBJ1-2; CDR3: ASSSPGKLYGYT
V: TRBV21-1; J: TRBJ1-1; CDR3: ASTQETDTEAF
V: TRBV6-5; J: TRBJ1-1; CDR3: ASSDDRGDTEAF
V: TRBV29-1; J: TRBJ2-7; CDR3: SALSGALSYEQY
V: TRBV5-6; J: TRBJ2-5; CDR3: ASSPNLLAGVKETQY
V: TRBV11-3; J: TRBJ1-1; CDR3: ASSLGQNTEAF
V: TRBV30; J: TRBJ2-7; CDR3: AWGQEASYEQY
V: TRBV11-3; J: TRBJ2-7; CDR3: ASSLLAGVYEQY
V: TRBV6-4; J: TRBJ1-6; CDR3: ASSATGARNSPLH
V: TRBV5-6; J: TRBJ2-3; CDR3: ASSLEGAGTDTQY
V: TRBV5-1; J: TRBJ1-2; CDR3: ASSFHRDYGYT
V: TRBV7-9; J: .; CDR3: ASSPGTAFYEQY
V: TRBV12-5; J: TRBJ2-1; CDR3: ASGLVGRGGEQF
V: TRBV6-5; J: TRBJ1-5; CDR3: ASKGSGPQH
V: TRBV19; J: TRBJ1-1; CDR3: ASSIVFVYMNTEAF
V: TRBV9; J: TRBJ2-1; CDR3: ASSVSLRPPYNEQF
V: TRBV5-4; J: TRBJ2-1; CDR3: ASSLFPQSSYNEQF
V: TRBV2; J: TRBJ2-3; CDR3: ASSQGPDTQY
V: TRBV14; J: TRBJ2-5; CDR3: ASSQGLLAGVRETQY
V: TRBV5-3; J: TRBJ1-2; CDR3: ARSSGQDPRYT
V: TRBV6-5; J: TRBJ1-3; CDR3: ASSPASRSGNTIY
V: TRBV15; J: TRBJ1-1; CDR3: ATSRILGQGILRTEAF
V: TRBV30; J: TRBJ1-2; CDR3: AWKGYDYGYT
V: TRBV6-6; J: TRBJ2-7; CDR3: ASRKTGTYEQY
V: TRBV27; J: TRBJ2-1; CDR3: ASSLWTGGNEQF
V: TRBV6-5; J: TRBJ2-3; CDR3: ASSPAVGGTDTQY
V: TRBV5-1; J: TRBJ1-4; CDR3: ASSPTGGEKLF
V: TRBV11-2; J: TRBJ1-4; CDR3: ASSQLAGATNEKLF
V: TRBV5-1; J: TRBJ2-2; CDR3: ASSAIRRGGMGSGELF
V: TRBV5-1; J: TRBJ1-4; CDR3: ASSPGKATTNEKLF
V: TRBV9; J: TRBJ1-4; CDR3: ASSVAGGFIGEKLF
V: TRBV9; J: TRBJ2-1; CDR3: ASSAGLRGYNEQF
V: TRBV2; J: TRBJ2-3; CDR3: ASSEEQGALDTQY
V: TRBV10-3; J: TRBJ1-2; CDR3: AISVPGVSNYGYT